The text below deals with one TCR beta chain. The data stem from a study of T-cell memory formation after mild COVID-19. Germline V gene sequence: CDR1 SEHNR, CDR2 FQNEAQ (reference sequence). This CDR3 contains 12 residues. The V end was cut by 4 bases, the J end by 7 bases, with 11 bases between. From the 5' RACE reads, TCRdb called clonotypes with MiXCR, one entry per CDR3 protein. This table has 150,000 to 200,000 distinct CDR3 sequences, 20% to 25% appearing once. The sequence came from an adult woman who had mild COVID-19 (a few samples of this study predate the infection). Cell type and time point are not known. Source material: PBMCs or a T cell subset sorted from them (not recorded which). The chain employs TRBV7-9 and TRBJ2-7; no reliable D call. The CDR3: CASSSPGQEQYF. The CDR3 DNA reads as TGTGCCAGCAGCTCTCCGGGCCAAGAGCAGTACTTC.